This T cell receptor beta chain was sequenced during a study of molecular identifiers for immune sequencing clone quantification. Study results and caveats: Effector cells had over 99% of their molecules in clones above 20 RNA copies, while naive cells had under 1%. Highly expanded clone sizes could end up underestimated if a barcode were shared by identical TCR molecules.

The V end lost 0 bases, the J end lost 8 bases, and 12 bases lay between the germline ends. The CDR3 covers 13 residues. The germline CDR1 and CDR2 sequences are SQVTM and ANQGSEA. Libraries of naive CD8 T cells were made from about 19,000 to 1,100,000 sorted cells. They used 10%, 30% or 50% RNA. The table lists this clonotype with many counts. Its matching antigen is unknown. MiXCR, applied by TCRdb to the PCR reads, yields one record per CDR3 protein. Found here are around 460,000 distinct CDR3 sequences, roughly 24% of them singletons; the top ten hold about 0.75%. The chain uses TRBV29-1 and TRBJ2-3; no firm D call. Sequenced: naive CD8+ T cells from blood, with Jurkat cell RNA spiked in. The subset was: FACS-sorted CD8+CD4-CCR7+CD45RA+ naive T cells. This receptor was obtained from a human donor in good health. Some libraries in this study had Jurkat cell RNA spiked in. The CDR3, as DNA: TGCAGCGTTGAAGATCTCCTACTGGGTACGCAGTATTTT. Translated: CSVEDLLLGTQYF.